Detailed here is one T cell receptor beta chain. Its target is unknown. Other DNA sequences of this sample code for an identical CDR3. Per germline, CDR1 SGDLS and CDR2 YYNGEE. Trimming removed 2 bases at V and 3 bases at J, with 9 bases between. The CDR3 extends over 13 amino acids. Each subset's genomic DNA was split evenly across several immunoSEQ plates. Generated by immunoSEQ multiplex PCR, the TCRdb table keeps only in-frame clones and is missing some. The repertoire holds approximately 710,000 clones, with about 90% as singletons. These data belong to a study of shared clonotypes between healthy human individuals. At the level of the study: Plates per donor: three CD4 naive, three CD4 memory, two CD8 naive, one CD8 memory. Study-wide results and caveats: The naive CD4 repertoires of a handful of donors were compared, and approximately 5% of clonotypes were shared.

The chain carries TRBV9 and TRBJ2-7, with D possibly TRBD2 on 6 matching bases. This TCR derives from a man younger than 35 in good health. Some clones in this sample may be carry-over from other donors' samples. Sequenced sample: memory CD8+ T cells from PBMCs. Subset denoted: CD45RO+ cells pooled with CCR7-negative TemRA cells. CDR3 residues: CASSVVSGYEQYF. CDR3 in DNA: TGTGCCAGCAGCGTGGTTAGCGGCTACGAGCAGTACTTC.